The clone carrying this TCR beta chain showed up just a few times. Its antigen is not identified. MiXCR reprocessed the PCR reads for TCRdb. This table holds some 16,000 clones, approximately 25% found once. The data were taken from a study of metastatic and nonmetastatic thyroid tumors. Study as a whole: Repertoires from malignant and benign thyroid patients were compared across blood and tumor or nodule tissue. Notes on the study in general: Within blood and tumor, benign nodules reportedly had significantly lower TCR beta diversity than malignant thyroid tumors did.

The CDR3 is 12 amino acids. Germline CDR1 and CDR2: SNHLY and FYNNEI. Trimming took off 8 bases at V and 0 bases at J, with 7 bases between the two ends. All patients were treatment-naive before thyroid surgery. This TCR came from a male donor with papillary thyroid cancer or a benign thyroid nodule (not recorded which). Some clones in this sample may be carry-over from other donors' samples. The V call is TRBV2, the J call TRBJ2-5; D ambiguous. Sequences were obtained from tumor tissue. The DNA for the CDR3 is TGTGCCAGCGGTTATGACCAAGAGACCCAGTACTTC. It codes for CASGYDQETQYF.